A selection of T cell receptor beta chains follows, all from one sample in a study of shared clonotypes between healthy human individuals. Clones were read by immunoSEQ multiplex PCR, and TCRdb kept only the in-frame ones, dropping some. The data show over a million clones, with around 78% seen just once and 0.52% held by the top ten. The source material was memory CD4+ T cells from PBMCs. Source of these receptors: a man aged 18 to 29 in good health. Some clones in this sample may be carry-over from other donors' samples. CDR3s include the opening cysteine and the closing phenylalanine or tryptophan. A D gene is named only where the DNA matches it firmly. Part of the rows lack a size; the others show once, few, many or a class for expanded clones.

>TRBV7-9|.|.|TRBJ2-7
CASSGRGYYEQYF
TGTGCCAGCAGCGGCAGGGGATATTACGAGCAGTACTTC
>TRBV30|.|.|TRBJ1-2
CAWGNTGINYGYTF
TGTGCCTGGGGCAACACAGGGATTAACTATGGCTACACCTTC
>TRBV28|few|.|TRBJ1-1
CASRAPLNTEAFF
TGTGCCAGCCGGGCGCCGCTGAACACTGAAGCTTTCTTT
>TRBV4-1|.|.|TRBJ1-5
CASSHSEGIPKGQPQHF
TGCGCCAGCAGCCACTCGGAGGGGATTCCGAAGGGGCAGCCCCAGCATTTT
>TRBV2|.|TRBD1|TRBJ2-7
CASSRQGTYEQYF
TGTGCCAGCAGCCGACAGGGGACCTACGAGCAGTACTTC
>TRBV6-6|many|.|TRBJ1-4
CASTPRSNEKLFF
TGTGCCAGCACCCCCAGGTCTAATGAAAAACTGTTTTTT
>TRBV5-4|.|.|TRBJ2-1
CASSSLYSYNEQFF
TGTGCCAGCAGCTCTTTATACTCCTACAATGAGCAGTTCTTC
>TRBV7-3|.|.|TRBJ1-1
CASSALGAGNTEAFF
TGTGCCAGCAGCGCTCTGGGGGCGGGGAACACTGAAGCTTTCTTT
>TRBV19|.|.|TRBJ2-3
CASTPEGLPFGTQYF
TGTGCCAGTACCCCGGAGGGACTCCCCTTTGGTACGCAGTATTTT
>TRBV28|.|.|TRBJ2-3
CASSRMSASTTDTQYF
TGTGCCAGCAGTCGCATGTCCGCTTCCACCACAGATACGCAGTATTTT
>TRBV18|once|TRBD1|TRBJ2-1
CASSRSRDSHNEQFF
TGTGCCAGCTCAAGATCTAGGGACAGTCACAATGAGCAGTTCTTC
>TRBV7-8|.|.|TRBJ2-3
CASSPRRPLMVGTDTQYF
TGTGCCAGCAGCCCTCGCCGCCCTCTGATGGTGGGCACAGATACGCAGTATTTT
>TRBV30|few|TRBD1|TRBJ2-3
CAWSGGQGDADTQYF
TGTGCCTGGAGTGGGGGACAGGGGGATGCAGATACGCAGTATTTT
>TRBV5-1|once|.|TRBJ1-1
CASSLKGAEAFF
TGCGCCAGCAGCTTGAAGGGCGCTGAAGCTTTCTTT
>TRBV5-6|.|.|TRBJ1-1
CASTFGAGDTEAFF
TGTGCCAGCACCTTTGGTGCTGGTGACACTGAAGCTTTCTTT
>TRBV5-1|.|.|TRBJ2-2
CASSQNTGELFF
TGCGCCAGCAGCCAGAACACCGGGGAGCTGTTTTTT
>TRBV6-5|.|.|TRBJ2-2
CASRTFTANTGELFF
TGTGCCAGCAGGACCTTTACAGCGAACACCGGGGAGCTGTTTTTT
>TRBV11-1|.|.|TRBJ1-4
CASSFDGGANEKLFF
TGTGCCAGCAGCTTTGACGGTGGGGCGAATGAAAAACTGTTTTTT
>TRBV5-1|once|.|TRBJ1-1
CASSLSGAFTEAFF
TGCGCCAGCAGCTTGTCAGGGGCGTTCACTGAAGCTTTCTTT
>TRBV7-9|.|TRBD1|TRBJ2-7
CASSFGQGPAYEQYF
TGTGCCAGCAGCTTCGGACAGGGGCCCGCCTACGAGCAGTACTTC
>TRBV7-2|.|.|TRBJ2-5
CASSRLWGETQYF
TGTGCCAGCAGCCGCCTCTGGGGAGAGACCCAGTACTTC
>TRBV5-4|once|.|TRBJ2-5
CASSPGGEEGETQYF
TGTGCCAGCAGCCCCGGAGGGGAAGAGGGAGAGACCCAGTACTTC
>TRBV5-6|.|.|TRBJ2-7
CASSHRGSLAYEQYF
TGTGCCAGCAGCCACCGCGGGTCCTTGGCATACGAGCAGTACTTC
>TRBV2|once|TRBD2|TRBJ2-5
CASSETGLAGGTDQETQYF
TGTGCCAGCAGTGAAACGGGACTAGCGGGAGGGACGGACCAAGAGACCCAGTACTTC
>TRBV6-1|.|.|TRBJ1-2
CASSEQGRHGYTF
TGTGCCAGCAGCGAACAGGGTCGGCATGGCTACACCTTC
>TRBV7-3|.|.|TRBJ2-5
CASSPRQSETQYF
TGTGCCAGCAGCCCCCGACAGAGCGAGACCCAGTACTTC
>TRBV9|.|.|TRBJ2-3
CASSTRITDTQYF
TGTGCCAGCTCGACTCGGATCACAGATACGCAGTATTTT
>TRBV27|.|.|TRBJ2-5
CASKAAQETQYF
TGTGCCAGCAAGGCAGCGCAAGAGACCCAGTACTTC
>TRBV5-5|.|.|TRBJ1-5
CASSPGTLTYQPQHF
TGTGCCAGCAGCCCCGGGACACTGACTTATCAGCCCCAGCATTTT
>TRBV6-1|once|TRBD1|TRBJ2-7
CASSGQAGYEQYF
TGTGCCAGCAGCGGACAGGCAGGCTACGAGCAGTACTTC